This record looks at one TCR beta chain sequence and its context. V was pared by 4 bases and J by 3 bases, with 5 bases of the junction left unmatched. The germline V gene has CDR1 MDHEN and CDR2 SYDVKM. CDR3 length: 16 amino acids. Per the study methods: Counts of nucleated cells, estimated from reference gene primer amplification, were obtained. TCRdb's copy holds only in-frame clones and misses some; the assay was immunoSEQ multiplex PCR. D and trimming come from the DNA, and the V and J calls and clone size come from that table. This sample has 180,000 or so clones, with around 85% found just once. This specimen belongs to a study of blood T cell repertoires in COVID-19. The wider study: Specimens from acute and convalescent COVID-19 originated in the United States, Italy and Spain. The cDNA or gDNA used as material had been derived from T cells, B-cell-depleted T cells, or PBMCs.

The sequenced material came from peripheral blood. V usage is TRBV28 and J usage is TRBJ2-3; 12 bases fit TRBD2. The sequence was collected from a human donor with active or convalescent COVID-19. The donor label of this sample is uncertain. The CDR3 DNA reads as TGTGCCAGCAGTTCGCTAGCGGGGGGGCCTACAGATACGCAGTATTTT. It yields the protein CASSSLAGGPTDTQYF.